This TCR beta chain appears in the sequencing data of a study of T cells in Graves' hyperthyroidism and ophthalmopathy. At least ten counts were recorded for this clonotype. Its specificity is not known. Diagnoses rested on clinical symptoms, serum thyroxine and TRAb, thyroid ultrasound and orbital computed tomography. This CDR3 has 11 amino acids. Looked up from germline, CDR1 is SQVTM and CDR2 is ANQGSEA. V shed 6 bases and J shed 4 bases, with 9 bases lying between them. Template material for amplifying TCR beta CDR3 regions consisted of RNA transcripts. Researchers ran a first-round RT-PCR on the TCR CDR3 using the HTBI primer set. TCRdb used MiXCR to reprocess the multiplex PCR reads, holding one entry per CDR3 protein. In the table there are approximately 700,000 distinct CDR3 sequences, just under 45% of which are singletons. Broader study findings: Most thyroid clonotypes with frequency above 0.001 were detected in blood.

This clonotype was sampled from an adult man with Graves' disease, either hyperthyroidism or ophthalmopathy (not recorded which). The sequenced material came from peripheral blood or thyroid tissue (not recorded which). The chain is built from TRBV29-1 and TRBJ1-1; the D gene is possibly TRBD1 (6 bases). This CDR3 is CSVRGGTEAFF. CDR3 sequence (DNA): TGCAGCGTCAGGGGTGGCACTGAAGCTTTCTTT.